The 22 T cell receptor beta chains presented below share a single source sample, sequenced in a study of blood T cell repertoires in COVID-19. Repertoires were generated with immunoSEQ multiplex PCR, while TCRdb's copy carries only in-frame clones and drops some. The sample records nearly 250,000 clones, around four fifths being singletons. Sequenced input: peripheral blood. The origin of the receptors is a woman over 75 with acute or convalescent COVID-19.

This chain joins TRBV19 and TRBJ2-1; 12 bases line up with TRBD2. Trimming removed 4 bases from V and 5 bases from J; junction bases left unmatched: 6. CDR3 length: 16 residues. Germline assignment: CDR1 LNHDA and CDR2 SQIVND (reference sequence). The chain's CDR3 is CASSTLAGGTNNEQFF. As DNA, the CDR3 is TGTGCCAGTAGTACTCTAGCGGGAGGGACCAACAATGAGCAGTTCTTC. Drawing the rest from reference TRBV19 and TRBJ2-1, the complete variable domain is DGGITQSPKYLFRKEGQNVTLSCEQNLNHDAMYWYRQDPGQGLRLIYYSQIVNDFQKGDIAEGYSVSREKKESFPLTVTSAQKNPTAFYLCASSTLAGGTNNEQFFGPGTRLTVL.

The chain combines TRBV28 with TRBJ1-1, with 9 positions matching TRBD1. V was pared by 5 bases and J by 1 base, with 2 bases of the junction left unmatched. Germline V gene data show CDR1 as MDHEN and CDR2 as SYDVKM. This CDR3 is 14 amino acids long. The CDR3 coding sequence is TGTGCCAGCAGTCAGGACAGGGGGAACACTGAAGCTTTCTTT. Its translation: CASSQDRGNTEAFF.

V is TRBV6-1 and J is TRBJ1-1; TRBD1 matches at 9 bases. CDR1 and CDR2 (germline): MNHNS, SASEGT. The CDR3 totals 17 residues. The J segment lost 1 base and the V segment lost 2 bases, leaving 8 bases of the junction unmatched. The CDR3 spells CASSEPTGQGRNTEAFF. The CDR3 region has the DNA TGTGCCAGCAGTGAACCCACGGGACAGGGAAGGAACACTGAAGCTTTCTTT.

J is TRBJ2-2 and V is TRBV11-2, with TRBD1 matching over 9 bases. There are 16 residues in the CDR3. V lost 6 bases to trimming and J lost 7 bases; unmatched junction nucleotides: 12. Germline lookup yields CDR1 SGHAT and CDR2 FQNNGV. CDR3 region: CASSRGLQGAGGELFF. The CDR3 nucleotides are TGTGCCAGCAGTCGTGGACTACAGGGGGCCGGCGGGGAGCTGTTTTTT.

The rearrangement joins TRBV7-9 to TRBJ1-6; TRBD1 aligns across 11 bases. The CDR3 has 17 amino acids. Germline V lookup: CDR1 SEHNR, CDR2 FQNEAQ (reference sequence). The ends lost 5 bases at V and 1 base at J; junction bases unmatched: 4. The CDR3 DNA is TGTGCCAGCAGCCCGGGGACAGGGGGGTCCTATAATTCACCCCTCCACTTT. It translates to CASSPGTGGSYNSPLHF.

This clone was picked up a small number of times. The CDR3 sequence: CASSLDSGSPLHF. In DNA, the CDR3 is TGCGCCAGCAGCTTGGACTCGGGGTCGCCCCTCCACTTT. The V call is TRBV5-1, the J call TRBJ1-6; no definite D call. V shed 0 bases and J shed 13 bases, with 11 bases lying between them. The germline V gene encodes CDR1 SGHRS and CDR2 YFSETQ. The CDR3 spans 13 residues.

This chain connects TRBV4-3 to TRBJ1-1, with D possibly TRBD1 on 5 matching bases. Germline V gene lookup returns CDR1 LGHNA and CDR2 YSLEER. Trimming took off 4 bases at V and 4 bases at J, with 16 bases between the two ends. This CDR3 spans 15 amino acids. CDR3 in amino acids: CASSPSGTSTTEAFF. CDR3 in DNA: TGCGCCAGCAGCCCGTCCGGGACTTCGACCACTGAAGCTTTCTTT.

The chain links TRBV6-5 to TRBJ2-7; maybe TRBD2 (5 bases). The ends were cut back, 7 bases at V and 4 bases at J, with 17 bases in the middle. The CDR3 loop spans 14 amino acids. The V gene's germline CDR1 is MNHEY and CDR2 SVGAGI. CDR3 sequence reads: CASNGESFPYEQYF. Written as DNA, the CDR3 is TGTGCCAGCAACGGGGAGTCTTTTCCTTACGAGCAGTACTTC.

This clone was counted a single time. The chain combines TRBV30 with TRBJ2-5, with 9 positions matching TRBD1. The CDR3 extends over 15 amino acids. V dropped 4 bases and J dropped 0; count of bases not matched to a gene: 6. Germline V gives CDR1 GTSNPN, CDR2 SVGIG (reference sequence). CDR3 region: CAWTKGTGYQETQYF. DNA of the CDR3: TGTGCCTGGACCAAAGGGACAGGGTACCAAGAGACCCAGTACTTC. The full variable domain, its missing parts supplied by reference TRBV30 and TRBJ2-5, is SQTIHQWPATLVQPVGSPLSLECTVEGTSNPNLYWYRQAAGRGLQLLFYSVGIGQISSEVPQNLSASRPQDRQFILSSKKLLLSDSGFYLCAWTKGTGYQETQYFGPGTRLLVL.

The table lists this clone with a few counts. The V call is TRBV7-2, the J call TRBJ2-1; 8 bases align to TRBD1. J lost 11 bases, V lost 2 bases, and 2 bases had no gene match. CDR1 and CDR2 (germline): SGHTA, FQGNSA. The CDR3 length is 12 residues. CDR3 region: CASSLSGGKQFF. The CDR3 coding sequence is TGTGCCAGCAGCTTATCAGGGGGCAAGCAGTTCTTC.

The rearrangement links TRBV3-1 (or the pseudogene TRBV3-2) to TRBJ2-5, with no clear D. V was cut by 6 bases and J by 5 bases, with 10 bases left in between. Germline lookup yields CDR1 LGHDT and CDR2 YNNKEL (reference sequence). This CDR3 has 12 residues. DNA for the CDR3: TGTGCCAGCAGGAAGAGCTGGGAGACCCAGTACTTC. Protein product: CASRKSWETQYF.

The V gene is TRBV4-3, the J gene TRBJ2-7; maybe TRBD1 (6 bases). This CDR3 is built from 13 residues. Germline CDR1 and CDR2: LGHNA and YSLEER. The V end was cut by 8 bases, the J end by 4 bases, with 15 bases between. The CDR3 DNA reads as TGCGCCAGCGGACCTTCCCAGGGGTACGAGCAGTACTTC. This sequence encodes CASGPSQGYEQYF.

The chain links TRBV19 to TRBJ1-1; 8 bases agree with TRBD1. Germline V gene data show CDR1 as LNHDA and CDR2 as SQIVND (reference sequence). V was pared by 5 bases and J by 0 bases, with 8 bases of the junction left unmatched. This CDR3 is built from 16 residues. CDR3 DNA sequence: TGTGCCAGTAGTCTGATGACAGGGGTGGTGAACACTGAAGCTTTCTTT. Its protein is CASSLMTGVVNTEAFF.

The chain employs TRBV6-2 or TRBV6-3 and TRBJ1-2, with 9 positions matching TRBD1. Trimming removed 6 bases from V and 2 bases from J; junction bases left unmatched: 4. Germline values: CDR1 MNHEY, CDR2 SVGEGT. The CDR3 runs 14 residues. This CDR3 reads CASSPTGGNYGYTF. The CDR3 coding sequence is TGTGCCAGCAGCCCGACAGGGGGAAACTATGGCTACACCTTC.

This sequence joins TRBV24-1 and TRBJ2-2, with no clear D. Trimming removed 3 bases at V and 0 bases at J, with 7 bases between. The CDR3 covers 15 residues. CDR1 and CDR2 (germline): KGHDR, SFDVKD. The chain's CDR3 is CATSDTAANTGELFF. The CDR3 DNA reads TGTGCCACCAGTGATACTGCGGCGAACACCGGGGAGCTGTTTTTT.

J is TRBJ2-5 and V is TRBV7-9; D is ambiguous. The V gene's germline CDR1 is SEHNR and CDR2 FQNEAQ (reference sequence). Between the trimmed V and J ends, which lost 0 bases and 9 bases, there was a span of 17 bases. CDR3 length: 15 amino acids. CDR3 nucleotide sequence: TGTGCCAGCAGCTTAGCGGGCTCAAACGTTGTGGCCCAGTACTTC. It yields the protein CASSLAGSNVVAQYF.

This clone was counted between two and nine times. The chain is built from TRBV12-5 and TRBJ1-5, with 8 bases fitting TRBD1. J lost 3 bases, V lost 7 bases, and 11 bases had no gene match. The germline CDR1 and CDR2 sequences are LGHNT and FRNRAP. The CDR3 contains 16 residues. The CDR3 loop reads CASADRGTGINQPQHF. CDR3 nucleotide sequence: TGTGCTAGTGCTGACCGGGGGACAGGCATCAATCAGCCCCAGCATTTT.

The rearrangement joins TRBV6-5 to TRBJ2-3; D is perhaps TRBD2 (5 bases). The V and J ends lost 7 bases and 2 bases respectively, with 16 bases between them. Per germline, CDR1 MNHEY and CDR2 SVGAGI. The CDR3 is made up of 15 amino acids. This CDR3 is CASILIASTTDTQYF. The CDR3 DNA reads TGTGCCAGCATCCTCATAGCGTCCACCACAGATACGCAGTATTTT.

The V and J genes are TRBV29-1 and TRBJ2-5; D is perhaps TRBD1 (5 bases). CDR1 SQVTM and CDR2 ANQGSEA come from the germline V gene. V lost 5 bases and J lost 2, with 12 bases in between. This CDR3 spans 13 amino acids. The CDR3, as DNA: TGCAGCGTTATTGACAGCATACAAGAGACCCAGTACTTC. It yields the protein CSVIDSIQETQYF.

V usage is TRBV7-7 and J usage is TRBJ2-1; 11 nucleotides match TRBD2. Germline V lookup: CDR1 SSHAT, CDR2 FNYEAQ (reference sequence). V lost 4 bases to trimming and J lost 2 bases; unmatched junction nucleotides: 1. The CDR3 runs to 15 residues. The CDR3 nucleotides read TGTGCCAGCAGCTCTAGCGGGGGGACCTACAATGAGCAGTTCTTC. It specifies CASSSSGGTYNEQFF.

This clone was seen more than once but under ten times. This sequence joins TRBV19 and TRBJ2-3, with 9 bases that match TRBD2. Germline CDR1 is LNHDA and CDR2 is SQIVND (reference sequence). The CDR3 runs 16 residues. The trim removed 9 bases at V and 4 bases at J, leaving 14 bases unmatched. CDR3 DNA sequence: TGTGCCAGCTCCGATAGGTCTAGCGGGACCCCAGATACGCAGTATTTT. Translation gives CASSDRSSGTPDTQYF.

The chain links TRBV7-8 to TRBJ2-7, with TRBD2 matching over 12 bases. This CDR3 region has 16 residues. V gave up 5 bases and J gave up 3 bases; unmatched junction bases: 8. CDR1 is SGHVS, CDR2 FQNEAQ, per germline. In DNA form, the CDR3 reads TGTGCCAGCAGCCAACCTAGCGGGGGGGCTGACTACGAGCAGTACTTC. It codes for CASSQPSGGADYEQYF. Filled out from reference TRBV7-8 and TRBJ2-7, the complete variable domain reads GAGVSQSPRYKVAKRGQDVALRCDPISGHVSLFWYQQALGQGPEFLTYFQNEAQLDKSGLPSDRFFAERPEGSVSTLKIQRTQQEDSAVYLCASSQPSGGADYEQYFGPGTRLTVT.